The 30 T cell receptor beta chains below were found in one sample sequenced in a study of blood T cell repertoires in COVID-19. Repertoires were generated with immunoSEQ multiplex PCR, while TCRdb's copy carries only in-frame clones and drops some. Of 350,000 to 500,000 clones in the sample, 70% to 90% were seen once. Sequenced material: peripheral blood. These receptors all come from a man between 18 and 29 years old with COVID-19, enrolled during active disease.

This chain links TRBV19 with TRBJ1-4, with no clear D. Per germline, CDR1 LNHDA and CDR2 SQIVND (reference sequence). CDR3 size: 16 residues. V shed 0 bases and J shed 0 bases, with 8 bases lying between them. CDR3 nucleotides: TGTGCCAGTAGTATAGAACATCTTTCAACTAATGAAAAACTGTTTTTT. This encodes CASSIEHLSTNEKLFF.

V usage is TRBV18 and J usage is TRBJ1-3; D is perhaps TRBD1 (5 bases). Germline V CDR1 and CDR2: KGHSH, LQKENI. V lost 0 bases and J lost 4, with 10 bases in between. The CDR3 contains 15 residues. CDR3 loop: CASSPPDIFGNTIYF. CDR3 DNA: TGTGCCAGCTCACCACCGGACATCTTCGGAAACACCATATATTTT.

The V gene is TRBV19, the J gene TRBJ2-3; TRBD2 matches 9 bases. Unmatched junction bases numbered 14, after V lost 4 bases and J lost 3 bases. CDR1 and CDR2 from the germline V gene are LNHDA and SQIVND (reference sequence). CDR3 length: 18 residues. CDR3 DNA: TGTGCCAGTAGTAGTGGTCGGAGTAGCGGGAGTTGGACAGATACGCAGTATTTT. As protein: CASSSGRSSGSWTDTQYF.

The rearrangement uses TRBV6-5 and TRBJ2-7; D not certain. V lost 7 bases to trimming and J lost 2 bases, with 12 bases between them. From germline, CDR1 is MNHEY and CDR2 SVGAGI. CDR3 length equals 13 residues. The CDR3: CASITGSPYEQYF. CDR3 sequence (DNA): TGTGCCAGCATTACCGGGTCCCCCTACGAGCAGTACTTC.

The chain is built from TRBV6-4 and TRBJ2-2; 7 bases are a match to TRBD1. The germline gives CDR1 MRHNA, CDR2 SNTAGT. V lost 6 bases to trimming and J lost 6 bases; unmatched junction nucleotides: 10. CDR3 size: 15 residues. The CDR3 DNA reads as TGTGCCAGCAGGGACCGACAGGGAAAGGCCGGGGAGCTGTTTTTT. It is translated as CASRDRQGKAGELFF.

The chain couples TRBV9 to TRBJ2-2; TRBD2 is a possible D gene (5 bases). Trimming pared 0 bases from V and 4 bases from J, leaving 16 bases between. Germline-derived CDR1 and CDR2 are SGDLS and YYNGEE. The CDR3 length is 17 residues. The CDR3 loop reads CASSVGAGFAGTGELFF. The CDR3 DNA reads as TGTGCCAGCAGCGTAGGAGCAGGATTCGCGGGCACCGGGGAGCTGTTTTTT.

The rearrangement links TRBV5-1 to TRBJ2-6; no reliable D call. Trimming stripped 5 bases from V and 2 bases from J, with 8 bases between. Germline V gives CDR1 SGHRS, CDR2 YFSETQ. CDR3 length equals 14 residues. The DNA for the CDR3 is TGCGCCAGCAGGGCTGGTGCTGGGGCCAACGTCCTGACTTTC. As protein: CASRAGAGANVLTF.

This rearrangement joins TRBV5-4 to TRBJ1-3; tentative D call: TRBD1 (6 bases). CDR3 length: 15 residues. From germline, CDR1 is SGHNT and CDR2 YYREEE (reference sequence). Trimming stripped 2 bases from V and 0 bases from J, with 9 bases between. The CDR3 is CASSFQGSSGNTIYF. The CDR3 DNA sequence: TGTGCCAGCAGCTTTCAGGGGTCCTCTGGAAACACCATATATTTT.

This CDR3 is CASSFQGGNTEAFF. Here the CDR3 DNA reads TGTGCCAGCAGCTTCCAGGGAGGGAACACTGAAGCTTTCTTT. The gene calls are TRBV7-8 and TRBJ1-1; D is perhaps TRBD1 (5 bases). Germline V gene lookup returns CDR1 SGHVS and CDR2 FQNEAQ. The CDR3 extends over 14 amino acids. V lost 3 bases, J lost 1 base, and 9 bases lay in between.

This clone showed up just a few times. This chain links TRBV4-1 with TRBJ2-5; 12 bases line up with TRBD2. With 3 bases clipped from V and 5 bases from J, the junction kept 1 base outside the gene matches. The CDR3 has 14 residues. CDR1 is MGHRA and CDR2 is YSYEKL in the germline V gene. The CDR3 sequence: CASSQGLAGETQYF. The CDR3 nucleotides are TGCGCCAGCAGCCAGGGACTAGCGGGTGAGACCCAGTACTTC.

This chain connects TRBV28 to TRBJ2-5; the D gene is possibly TRBD2 (6 bases). From germline, CDR1 is MDHEN and CDR2 SYDVKM. The V gene lost 4 bases and the J gene lost 4 bases, with 7 bases spanning the gap. The CDR3 sequence is 12 residues long. CDR3 DNA: TGTGCCAGCAGTTGGGGAGGAGAGACCCAGTACTTC. It encodes CASSWGGETQYF.

This chain connects TRBV6-1 to TRBJ1-5, with D possibly TRBD1 on 6 matching bases. Germline CDR1 reads MNHNS; CDR2 reads SASEGT. The CDR3 totals 13 residues. The germline V and J ends were trimmed by 7 bases and 4 bases, with 11 bases remaining between them. CDR3 coding DNA: TGTGCCAGCACTCCCGACAGGAATCAGCCCCAGCATTTT. Amino acid sequence: CASTPDRNQPQHF.

V is TRBV19 and J is TRBJ2-7; the match to TRBD2 covers 8 bases. With V trimmed by 1 base and J by 4 bases, 3 bases remained unmatched. Per the germline V gene, CDR1 is LNHDA and CDR2 is SQIVND (reference sequence). CDR3 size: 14 residues. The CDR3 reads CASSIVGGAYEQYF. The CDR3 DNA is TGTGCCAGTAGTATAGTCGGGGGGGCGTACGAGCAGTACTTC. The full variable domain, with the rest looked up from reference TRBV19 and TRBJ2-7, is DGGITQSPKYLFRKEGQNVTLSCEQNLNHDAMYWYRQDPGQGLRLIYYSQIVNDFQKGDIAEGYSVSREKKESFPLTVTSAQKNPTAFYLCASSIVGGAYEQYFGPGTRLTVT.

This rearrangement joins TRBV2 to TRBJ1-5; TRBD1 matches 9 bases. From germline, CDR1 is SNHLY and CDR2 FYNNEI. V gave up 5 bases and J gave up 2 bases; unmatched junction bases: 4. The CDR3 runs 15 residues. The CDR3 here is CASSRTGDGNQPQHF. CDR3 DNA sequence: TGTGCCAGCAGTCGGACAGGGGACGGCAATCAGCCCCAGCATTTT.

This chain's CDR3 is CATSTRAVQETQYF. The CDR3 region has the DNA TGTGCCACCAGTACCAGGGCAGTACAAGAGACCCAGTACTTC. The chain joins TRBV24-1 to TRBJ2-5; tentatively, D is TRBD1 (5 bases). The CDR3 runs to 14 residues. V lost 6 bases and J 2 bases, leaving 12 bases between the germline ends. In germline, CDR1 is KGHDR, CDR2 SFDVKD.

This clone was picked up one time. The chain employs TRBV4-1 and TRBJ2-5; a weak D match, TRBD1 (6 bases). In germline, CDR1 is MGHRA, CDR2 YSYEKL. This CDR3 has 14 amino acids. With 4 bases removed from V and 5 bases from J, the gap between germline ends came to 14 bases. In DNA form, the CDR3 reads TGCGCCAGCAGCCCAGGGGCCCTGGAGGAGACCCAGTACTTC. Translated, it gives CASSPGALEETQYF.

This chain uses TRBV5-4 with TRBJ2-3, with 8 nucleotides matching TRBD2. The CDR3 is 16 residues long. V dropped 1 base and J dropped 4; count of bases not matched to a gene: 8. CDR1 is SGHNT and CDR2 is YYREEE in the germline V gene (reference sequence). DNA for the CDR3: TGTGCCAGCAGCTTGCTCGCGGGACTAGGAGCAGATACGCAGTATTTT. It yields the protein CASSLLAGLGADTQYF.

The V gene is TRBV5-4, the J gene TRBJ1-1, with 10 bases matching TRBD1. The CDR3 loop spans 17 amino acids. The germline gives CDR1 SGHNT, CDR2 YYREEE (reference sequence). V dropped 3 bases and J dropped 5; count of bases not matched to a gene: 13. In DNA form, the CDR3 reads TGTGCCAGCAGCTCGACCGGGACAGGGGACCGTACGACTGAAGCTTTCTTT. Translated: CASSSTGTGDRTTEAFF.

This chain links TRBV24-1 with TRBJ1-4; TRBD1 matches 7 bases. After removal of 1 base from V and 2 bases from J, the junction contained 6 bases not matched to a gene. The CDR3 is made up of 17 amino acids. Looked up from germline, CDR1 is KGHDR and CDR2 is SFDVKD. CDR3 nucleotides: TGTGCCACCAGTGATTTTGGCCAGGGGGTCACTAATGAAAAACTGTTTTTT. Residues: CATSDFGQGVTNEKLFF.

The rearrangement uses TRBV10-3 and TRBJ2-7; 7 bases agree with TRBD2. The V and J ends lost 4 bases and 9 bases, in that order; junction bases with no gene match: 12. Looked up from germline, CDR1 is ENHRY and CDR2 is SYGVKD. CDR3 length: 14 amino acids. CDR3 DNA: TGTGCCATCAGTGCCGGAGGGACTAAGGCCTGGCAGTACTTC. It encodes CAISAGGTKAWQYF.

Note on this clone: At one boundary the junction diverges from the germline segment, which might be a read error. The CDR3 DNA follows: TGTGCCAGTAAATCGGACAGATTGTGGTTC. Amino acid sequence: CASKSDRLWF. The V and J genes are TRBV19 and TRBJ2-4, with D possibly TRBD1 on 6 matching bases. Germline CDR1 and CDR2: LNHDA and SQIVND (reference sequence). This CDR3 region has 10 residues.

V is TRBV15 and J is TRBJ2-2, with D perhaps matching TRBD2 (5 bases). Trimming shortened V by 3 bases and J by 2 bases, and 7 bases separated the two germline ends. This CDR3 region has 14 residues. The germline V gene has CDR1 LNHNV and CDR2 YYDKDF (reference sequence). CDR3 DNA: TGTGCCACCAGCAGGGACTTCAACACCGGGGAGCTGTTTTTT. Encoded protein: CATSRDFNTGELFF. The full variable domain, completed using reference TRBV15 and TRBJ2-2, is DAMVIQNPRYQVTQFGKPVTLSCSQTLNHNVMYWYQQKSSQAPKLLFHYYDKDFNNEADTPDNFQSRRPNTSFCFLDIRSPGLGDTAMYLCATSRDFNTGELFFGEGSRLTVL.

The genes are TRBV5-4 and TRBJ2-5; TRBD2 agrees at 10 bases. The trim removed 3 bases at V and 4 bases at J, leaving 9 bases unmatched. Germline CDR1 SGHNT, CDR2 YYREEE (reference sequence). The CDR3 contains 16 residues. This CDR3 is CASSSRAGGPRETQYF. The CDR3 DNA sequence: TGTGCCAGCAGCTCCCGAGCGGGAGGGCCCCGAGAGACCCAGTACTTC.

V gene TRBV18 combines with J gene TRBJ2-7; TRBD2 matches at 10 bases. With 3 bases clipped from V and 0 bases from J, the junction kept 8 bases outside the gene matches. The germline V gene has CDR1 KGHSH and CDR2 LQKENI. The CDR3 runs to 17 residues. In nucleotides, the CDR3 is TGTGCCAGCTCACCCACGGTAGGACTAGCGGCCTCCTACGAGCAGTACTTC. It is translated as CASSPTVGLAASYEQYF. The variable domain in full, completed from reference TRBV18 and TRBJ2-7, reads NAGVMQNPRHLVRRRGQEARLRCSPMKGHSHVYWYRQLPEEGLKFMVYLQKENIIDESGMPKERFSAEFPKEGPSILRIQQVVRGDSAAYFCASSPTVGLAASYEQYFGPGTRLTVT.

The CDR3 bases are TGTGCCAGCAGCCCTGAACCGGCGAACACCGGGGAGCTGTTTTTT. It encodes CASSPEPANTGELFF. This chain links TRBV11-3 with TRBJ2-2; no clear D gene. The germline V and J ends were trimmed by 5 bases and 0 bases, with 10 bases remaining between them. CDR3 length: 15 amino acids. Germline V lookup: CDR1 SGHNT, CDR2 YENEEA.

The V and J genes are TRBV19 and TRBJ1-5, with no clear D. The CDR3 loop spans 16 amino acids. Germline V lookup: CDR1 LNHDA, CDR2 SQIVND (reference sequence). V lost 1 base and J 3 bases, leaving 13 bases between the germline ends. The CDR3 coding sequence is TGTGCCAGTAGTATAGTGTCACCACAAGTCAATCAGCCCCAGCATTTT. As protein: CASSIVSPQVNQPQHF. The full variable domain, its missing parts supplied by reference TRBV19 and TRBJ1-5, is DGGITQSPKYLFRKEGQNVTLSCEQNLNHDAMYWYRQDPGQGLRLIYYSQIVNDFQKGDIAEGYSVSREKKESFPLTVTSAQKNPTAFYLCASSIVSPQVNQPQHFGDGTRLSIL.

The chain joins TRBV6-5 to TRBJ1-2; possibly TRBD1 for D (6 bases). This CDR3 spans 15 amino acids. Germline V lookup: CDR1 MNHEY, CDR2 SVGAGI. V lost 11 bases and J lost 7, with 26 bases in between. This chain's CDR3 is CAGRPLQGSRVGYTF. Written as DNA, the CDR3 is TGTGCCGGCCGTCCGTTACAGGGTAGTCGGGTTGGCTACACCTTC.

The gene calls are TRBV6-6 and TRBJ1-2, with D perhaps TRBD1 (6 bases). This CDR3 comprises 16 residues. Germline V lookup: CDR1 MNHNY, CDR2 SVGAGI (reference sequence). The V end lost 2 bases, the J end lost 7 bases, and 20 bases lay between the germline ends. The CDR3 sequence is CASSYKITVGASGYTF. CDR3 nucleotides: TGTGCCAGCAGTTACAAGATAACGGTGGGGGCGTCTGGCTACACCTTC.

The J gene is TRBJ2-3, the V gene TRBV2, with D uncertain. Trimming removed 1 base at V and 0 bases at J, with 8 bases between. Germline V gives CDR1 SNHLY, CDR2 FYNNEI. CDR3 length equals 15 residues. The CDR3 bases are TGTGCCAGCAGTGAAGTCCCGCGCAGCACAGATACGCAGTATTTT. It encodes CASSEVPRSTDTQYF.

The J gene is TRBJ2-5, the V gene TRBV2; D is perhaps TRBD2 (5 bases). Germline-derived CDR1 and CDR2 are SNHLY and FYNNEI. V gave up 5 bases and J gave up 5 bases, with 15 bases separating them. The CDR3 totals 14 residues. This CDR3 reads CASSKLGRAETQYF. CDR3 sequence (DNA): TGTGCCAGCAGTAAACTAGGTCGGGCGGAGACCCAGTACTTC.